Below, 9 T cell receptor beta chains from the same sample are listed, as sequenced in a study of T cells in Graves' hyperthyroidism and ophthalmopathy. Researchers took RNA transcripts and amplified the TCR beta CDR3 regions from them. The TCR CDR3 first-round RT-PCR relied on the HTBI primer set. TCRdb called the multiplex PCR reads again in MiXCR, with one record for every CDR3 protein. The profile shows hundreds of thousands of distinct CDR3 sequences, around 13% of them singletons. Sequenced input: blood. All receptors come from a woman aged 18-35 years with Graves' hyperthyroidism.

This clonotype occurred a few times. The rearrangement links TRBV3-1 to TRBJ1-3; the D gene is possibly TRBD1 (5 bases). The length of the CDR3 is 16 residues. Germline V gene data show CDR1 as LGHDT and CDR2 as YNNKEL (reference sequence). Trimming removed 4 bases from V and 2 bases from J, with 15 bases in between. CDR3 DNA sequence: TGTGCCAGCAGCCCACAGGTAAAGAGACCTGGAAACACCATATATTTT. Residues: CASSPQVKRPGNTIYF.

The chain joins TRBV5-6 to TRBJ2-5; 10 positions agree with TRBD2. This CDR3 is built from 16 residues. From germline, CDR1 is SGHDT and CDR2 YYEEEE. J gave up 5 bases and V 0 bases, and 7 bases lay outside the gene matches. DNA of the CDR3: TGTGCCAGCAGCTTGGATCCAGCGGGGGGGCTGGAGACCCAGTACTTC. Its protein is CASSLDPAGGLETQYF.

This clonotype was recorded many times. V usage is TRBV28 and J usage is TRBJ1-5; 8 bases line up with TRBD1. This CDR3 has 14 residues. Per germline, CDR1 MDHEN and CDR2 SYDVKM. V lost 4 bases, J lost 7 bases, and 6 bases stayed unmatched. The CDR3 region is CASSSPQGAQPQHF. The CDR3 DNA follows: TGTGCCAGCAGTTCCCCCCAGGGGGCACAGCCCCAGCATTTT. Drawing the rest from reference TRBV28 and TRBJ1-5, the complete variable domain is DVKVTQSSRYLVKRTGEKVFLECVQDMDHENMFWYRQDPGLGLRLIYFSYDVKMKEKGDIPEGYSVSREKKERFSLILESASTNQTSMYLCASSSPQGAQPQHFGDGTRLSIL.

This clonotype was recorded at least ten times. V and J are TRBV20-1 and TRBJ2-5; 9 bases match TRBD2. The CDR3 sequence is 14 residues long. V dropped 4 bases and J dropped 5; count of bases not matched to a gene: 8. Looked up from germline, CDR1 is DFQATT and CDR2 is SNEGSKA (reference sequence). The chain's CDR3 is CSATARGGRETQYF. CDR3 sequence (DNA): TGCAGTGCTACTGCGCGGGGGGGCCGGGAGACCCAGTACTTC.

This clonotype was recorded many times. At one end, the junction sequence differs from germline, possibly due to a read error. The chain combines TRBV6-2 or TRBV6-3 with TRBJ1-1; the match to TRBD1 covers 9 bases. Germline lookup yields CDR1 MNHEY and CDR2 SVGEGT. CDR3 length: 18 residues. The CDR3 DNA is TGTGCCAGCAATTACCACCCCGGACAGGGGTGGGAAGACACTGAAGCTTTCTTT. It translates to CASNYHPGQGWEDTEAFF.

This clonotype has a count of ten or more. The chain joins TRBV28 to TRBJ1-1; 8 positions agree with TRBD1. The CDR3 is made up of 16 amino acids. V was pared by 8 bases and J by 0 bases, with 11 bases of the junction left unmatched. Germline V gives CDR1 MDHEN, CDR2 SYDVKM. CDR3 sequence (DNA): TGTGCCAGCTCCGGACAGGGCGGGGTAATGAACACTGAAGCTTTCTTT. Protein product: CASSGQGGVMNTEAFF.

V and J are TRBV20-1 and TRBJ2-1; D is unclear. Germline V gene sequence: CDR1 DFQATT, CDR2 SNEGSKA (reference sequence). The CDR3 runs to 12 residues. Trimming cost V 3 bases and J 10 bases, with 13 bases left between them. CDR3 DNA: TGCAGTGCTAGCCCGTTTTTGGCCGAGCAGTTCTTC. Encoded protein: CSASPFLAEQFF.

This chain links TRBV6-2 or TRBV6-3 with TRBJ1-3, with no clear D. Trimming took 5 bases from V and 0 from J, leaving 17 bases between them. The CDR3 is made up of 17 amino acids. Germline V gives CDR1 MNHEY, CDR2 SVGEGT. CDR3 bases: TGTGCCAGCAGTAGGTTCCCCGCAGGACCCTCTGGAAACACCATATATTTT. Its protein is CASSRFPAGPSGNTIYF.

This clonotype was seen ten or more times. This chain joins TRBV7-2 and TRBJ2-1; D gene ambiguous. V dropped 5 bases and J dropped 8 bases, with 10 bases sitting between them. This CDR3 has 12 amino acids. CDR1 SGHTA and CDR2 FQGNSA come from the germline V gene. Here the CDR3 reads CASSPRLDEQFF. Written as DNA, the CDR3 is TGTGCCAGCAGCCCACGATTGGATGAGCAGTTCTTC.